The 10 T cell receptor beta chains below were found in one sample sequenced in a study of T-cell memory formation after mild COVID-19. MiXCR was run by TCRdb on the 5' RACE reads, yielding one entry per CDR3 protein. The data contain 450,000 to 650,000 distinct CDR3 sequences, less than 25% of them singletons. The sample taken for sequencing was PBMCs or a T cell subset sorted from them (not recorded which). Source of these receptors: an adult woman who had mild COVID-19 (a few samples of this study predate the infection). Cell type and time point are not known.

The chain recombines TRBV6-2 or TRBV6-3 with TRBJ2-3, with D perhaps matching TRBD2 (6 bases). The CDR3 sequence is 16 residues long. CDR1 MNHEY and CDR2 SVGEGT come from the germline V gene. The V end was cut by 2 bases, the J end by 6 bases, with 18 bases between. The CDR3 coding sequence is TGTGCCAGCAGTTACACGGCGACTAGGTTTGAGGATACGCAGTATTTT. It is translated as CASSYTATRFEDTQYF.

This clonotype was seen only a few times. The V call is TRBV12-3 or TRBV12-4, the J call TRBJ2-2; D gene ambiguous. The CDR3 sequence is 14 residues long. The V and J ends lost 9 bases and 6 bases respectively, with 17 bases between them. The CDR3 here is CASLVGPMAGELFF. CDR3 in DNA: TGTGCCAGTCTGGTAGGGCCGATGGCCGGGGAGCTGTTTTTT.

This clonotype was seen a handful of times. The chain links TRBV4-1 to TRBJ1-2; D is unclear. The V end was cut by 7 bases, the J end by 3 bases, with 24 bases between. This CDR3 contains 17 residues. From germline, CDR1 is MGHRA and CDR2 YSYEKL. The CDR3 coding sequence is TGCGCCAGCACCCACAATTCTATCGGGTATGGGGACTATGGCTACACCTTC. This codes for CASTHNSIGYGDYGYTF.

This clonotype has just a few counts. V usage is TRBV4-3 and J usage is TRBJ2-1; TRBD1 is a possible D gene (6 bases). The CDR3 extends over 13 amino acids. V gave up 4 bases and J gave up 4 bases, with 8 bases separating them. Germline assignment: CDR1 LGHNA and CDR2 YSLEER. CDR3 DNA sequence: TGCGCCAGCAGCCGGACAGAATACAATGAGCAGTTCTTC. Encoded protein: CASSRTEYNEQFF.

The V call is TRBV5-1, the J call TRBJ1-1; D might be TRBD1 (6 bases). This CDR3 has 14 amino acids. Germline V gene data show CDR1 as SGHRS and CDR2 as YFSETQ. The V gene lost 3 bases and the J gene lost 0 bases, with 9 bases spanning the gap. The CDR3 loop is CASSSGTMNTEAFF. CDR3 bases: TGCGCCAGCAGCTCCGGGACAATGAACACTGAAGCTTTCTTT.

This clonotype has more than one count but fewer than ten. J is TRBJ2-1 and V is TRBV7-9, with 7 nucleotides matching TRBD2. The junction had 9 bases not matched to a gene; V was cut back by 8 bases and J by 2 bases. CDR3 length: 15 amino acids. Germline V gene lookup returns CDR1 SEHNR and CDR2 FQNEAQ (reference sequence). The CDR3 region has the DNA TGTGCCAGCTCACCCGGGGGGAGGGCCTACAATGAGCAGTTCTTC. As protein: CASSPGGRAYNEQFF. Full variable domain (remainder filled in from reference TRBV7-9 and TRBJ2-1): DTGVSQNPRHKITKRGQNVTFRCDPISEHNRLYWYRQTLGQGPEFLTYFQNEAQLEKSRLLSDRFSAERPKGSFSTLEIQRTEQGDSAMYLCASSPGGRAYNEQFFGPGTRLTVL.

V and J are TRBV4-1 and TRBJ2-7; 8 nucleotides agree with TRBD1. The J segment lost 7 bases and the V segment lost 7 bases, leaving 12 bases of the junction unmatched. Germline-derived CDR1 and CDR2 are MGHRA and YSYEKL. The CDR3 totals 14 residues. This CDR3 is CASTLGQGRGEQYF. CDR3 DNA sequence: TGCGCCAGCACCCTTGGACAGGGACGAGGGGAGCAGTACTTC.

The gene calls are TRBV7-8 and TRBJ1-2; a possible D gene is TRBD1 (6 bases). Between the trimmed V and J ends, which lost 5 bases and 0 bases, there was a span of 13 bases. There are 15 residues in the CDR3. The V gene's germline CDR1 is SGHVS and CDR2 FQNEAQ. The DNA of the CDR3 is TGTGCCAGCAGCCCATCCAGGGGCCCTAACTATGGCTACACCTTC. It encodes CASSPSRGPNYGYTF.

This CDR3 reads CASSSGTGDTQYF. In nucleotides, the CDR3 is TGTGCCAGCAGCTCTGGGACAGGAGATACGCAGTATTTT. The chain joins TRBV5-6 to TRBJ2-3, with 8 nucleotides matching TRBD1. This CDR3 is built from 13 residues. V was pared by 3 bases and J by 5 bases, with 2 bases of the junction left unmatched. CDR1 SGHDT and CDR2 YYEEEE come from the germline V gene.

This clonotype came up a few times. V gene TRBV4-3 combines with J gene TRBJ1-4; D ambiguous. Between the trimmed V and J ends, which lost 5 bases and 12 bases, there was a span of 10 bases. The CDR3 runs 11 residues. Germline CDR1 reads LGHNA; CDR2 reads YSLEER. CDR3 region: CASSIRSELFF. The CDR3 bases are TGCGCCAGCAGCATCAGATCGGAACTGTTTTTT.